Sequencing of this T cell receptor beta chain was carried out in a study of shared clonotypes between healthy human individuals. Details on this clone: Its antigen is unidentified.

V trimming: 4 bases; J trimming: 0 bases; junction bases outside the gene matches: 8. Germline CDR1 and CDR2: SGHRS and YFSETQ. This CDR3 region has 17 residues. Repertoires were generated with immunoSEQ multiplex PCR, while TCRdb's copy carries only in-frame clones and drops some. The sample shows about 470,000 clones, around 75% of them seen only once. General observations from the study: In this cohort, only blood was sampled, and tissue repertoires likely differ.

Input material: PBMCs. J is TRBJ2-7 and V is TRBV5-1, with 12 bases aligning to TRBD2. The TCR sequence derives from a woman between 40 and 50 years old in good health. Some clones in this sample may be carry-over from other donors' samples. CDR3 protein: CASSPTKTSGSSYEQYF. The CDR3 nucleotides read TGCGCCAGCAGCCCAACCAAGACTAGCGGGAGCTCCTACGAGCAGTACTTC. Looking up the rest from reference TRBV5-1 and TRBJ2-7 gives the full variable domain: KAGVTQTPRYLIKTRGQQVTLSCSPISGHRSVSWYQQTPGQGLQFLFEYFSETQRNKGNFPGRFSGRQFSNSRSEMNVSTLELGDSALYLCASSPTKTSGSSYEQYFGPGTRLTVT.